This T cell receptor beta chain was documented in a study of PD-1 blockade in classical Hodgkin lymphoma. Autologous stem cell transplantation was followed by relapse in every patient, and brentuximab vedotin exposure varied. To note about this clone: What it binds is not known.

This CDR3 spans 13 amino acids. Trimming removed 6 bases from V and 1 base from J, with 9 bases in between. Germline V lookup: CDR1 SGHVS, CDR2 FNYEAQ. TCRdb's table, derived via immunoSEQ multiplex PCR, lists solely in-frame clones and lacks some. This sample has some 100,000 clones, with around nine tenths found just once. General study points: Complete responders entered with baseline diversity on par with newly diagnosed patients, the results showed.

The sample here was peripheral blood mononuclear cells (PBMCs), taken at baseline. This TCR came from a human donor with classical Hodgkin lymphoma. The chain employs TRBV7-6 and TRBJ1-1; D is unclear. The CDR3: CASSPDQNTEAFF. The CDR3 DNA reads as TGTGCCAGCAGTCCCGACCAGAACACTGAAGCTTTCTTT. The entire variable domain, with the rest obtained from reference TRBV7-6 and TRBJ1-1, is as follows: GAGVSQSPRYKVTKRGQDVALRCDPISGHVSLYWYRQALGQGPEFLTYFNYEAQQDKSGLPNDRFSAERPEGSISTLTIQRTEQRDSAMYRCASSPDQNTEAFFGQGTRLTVV.